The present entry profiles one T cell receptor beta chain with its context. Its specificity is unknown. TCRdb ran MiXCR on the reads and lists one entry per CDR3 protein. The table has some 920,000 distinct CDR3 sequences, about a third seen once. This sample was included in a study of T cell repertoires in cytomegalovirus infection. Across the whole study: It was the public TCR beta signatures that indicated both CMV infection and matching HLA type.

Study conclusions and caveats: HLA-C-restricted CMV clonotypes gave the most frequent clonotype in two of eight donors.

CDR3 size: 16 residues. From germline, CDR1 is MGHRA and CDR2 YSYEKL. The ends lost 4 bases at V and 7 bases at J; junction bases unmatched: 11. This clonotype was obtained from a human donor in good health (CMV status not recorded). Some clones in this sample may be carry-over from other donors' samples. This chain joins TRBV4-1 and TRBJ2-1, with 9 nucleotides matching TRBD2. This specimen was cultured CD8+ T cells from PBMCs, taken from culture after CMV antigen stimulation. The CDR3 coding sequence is TGCGCCAGCAGCCCTCTAGGGCGGGGGGGCGGAAATGAGCAGTTCTTC. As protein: CASSPLGRGGGNEQFF.